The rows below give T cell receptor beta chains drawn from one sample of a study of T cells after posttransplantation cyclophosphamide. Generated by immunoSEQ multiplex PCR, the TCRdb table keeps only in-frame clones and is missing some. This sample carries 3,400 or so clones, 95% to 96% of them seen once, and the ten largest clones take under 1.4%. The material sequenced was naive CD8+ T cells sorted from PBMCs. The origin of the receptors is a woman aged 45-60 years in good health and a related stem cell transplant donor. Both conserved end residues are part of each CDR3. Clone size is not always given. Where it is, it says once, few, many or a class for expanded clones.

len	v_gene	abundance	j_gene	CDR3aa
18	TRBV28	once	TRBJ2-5	CASSRQGSERSVKETQYF
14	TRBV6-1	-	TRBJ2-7	CASSEDRGAYEQYF
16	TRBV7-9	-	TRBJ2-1	CASSLEGLAGVGEQFF
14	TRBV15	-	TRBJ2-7	CATSPQRRGGEQYF
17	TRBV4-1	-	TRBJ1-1	CASSQAGGSYMNTEAFF
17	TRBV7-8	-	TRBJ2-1	CASSPVRAKRVYNEQFF
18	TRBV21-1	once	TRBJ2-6	CASRLSILQQSRANVLTF
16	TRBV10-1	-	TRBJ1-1	CASSTGRKGQNTEAFF
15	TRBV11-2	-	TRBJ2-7	CASSYQVLLYYEQYF
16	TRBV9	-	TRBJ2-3	CASSVYGTGNTDTQYF
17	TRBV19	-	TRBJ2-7	CASSGLTLAGGPWEQYF
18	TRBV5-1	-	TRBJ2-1	CASSLDQRGLDPPDEQFF
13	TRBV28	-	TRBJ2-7	CASMYRGLYEQYF
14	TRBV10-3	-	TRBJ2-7	CAISRTSEKYEQYF
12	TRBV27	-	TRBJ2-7	CASSPGTYEQYF
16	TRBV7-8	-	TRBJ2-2	CASRLQDTQNTGELFF
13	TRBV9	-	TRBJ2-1	CASSPLSGSEQFF
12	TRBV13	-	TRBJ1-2	CASSLPGVGYTF
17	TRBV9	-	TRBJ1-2	CASSPFDGQGSNYGYTF
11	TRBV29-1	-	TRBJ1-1	CSAILNTEAFF
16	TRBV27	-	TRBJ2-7	CASSLYSGGPTYEQYF
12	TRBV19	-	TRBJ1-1	CASRRENTEAFF
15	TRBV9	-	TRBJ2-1	CASNEAGSSYNEQFF
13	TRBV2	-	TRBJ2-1	CASHPTGAHEQFF
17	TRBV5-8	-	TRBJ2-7	CASSTGTGDLGSYEQYF
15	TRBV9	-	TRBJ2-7	CASSPLAGRAYEQYF
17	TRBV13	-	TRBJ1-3	CASSLGRGTGSGNTIYF
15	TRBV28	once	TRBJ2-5	CASSLTSETQETQYF